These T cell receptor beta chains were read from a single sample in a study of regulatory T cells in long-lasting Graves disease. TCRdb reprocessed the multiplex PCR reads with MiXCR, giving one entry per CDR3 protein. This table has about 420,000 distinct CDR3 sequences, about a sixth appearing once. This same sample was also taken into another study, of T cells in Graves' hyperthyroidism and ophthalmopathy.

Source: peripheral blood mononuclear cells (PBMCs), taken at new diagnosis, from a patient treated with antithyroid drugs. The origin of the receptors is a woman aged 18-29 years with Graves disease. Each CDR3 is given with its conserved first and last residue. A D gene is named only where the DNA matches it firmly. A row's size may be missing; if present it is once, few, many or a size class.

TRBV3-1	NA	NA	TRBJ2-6	TGTGCCAGCAGCCAGCGGCAGGTTTACTCTGGGGCCAACGTCCTGACTTTC	CASSQRQVYSGANVLTF
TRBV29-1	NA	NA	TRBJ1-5	TGCAGCGTTGAAACTACCGGGGGTAGCAATCAGCCCCAGCATTTT	CSVETTGGSNQPQHF
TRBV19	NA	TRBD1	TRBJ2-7	TGTGCCAGTAGTATCCCTGGACAGGCTGCCTACGAGCAGTACTTC	CASSIPGQAAYEQYF
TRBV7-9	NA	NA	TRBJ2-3	TGTGCCAGCAGCTCGGGACTGTCCTATGGGGATACGCAGTATTTT	CASSSGLSYGDTQYF
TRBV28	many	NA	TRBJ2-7	TGTGCCAGCCTTAGTGGTTACTCCTACGAGCAGTACTTC	CASLSGYSYEQYF
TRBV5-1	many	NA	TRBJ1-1	TGCGCCAGCAGCTACGGGCCTCGGGACACTGAAGCTTTCTTT	CASSYGPRDTEAFF
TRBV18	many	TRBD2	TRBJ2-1	TGTGCCAGCTCCCTTCTAGCGGGAGGCCACAATGAGCAGTTCTTC	CASSLLAGGHNEQFF
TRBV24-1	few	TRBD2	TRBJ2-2	TGTGCCACCAGTGACCCCATCAGCGGGGGCACCGGGGAGCTGTTTTTT	CATSDPISGGTGELFF
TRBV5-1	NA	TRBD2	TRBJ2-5	TGCGCCAGCAGCTCCGGGACTAGCGGGAGAGAGACCCAGTACTTC	CASSSGTSGRETQYF
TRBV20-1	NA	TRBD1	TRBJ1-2	TGCAGTGCTACAGGGGGCGGTGGCAACACCTTC	CSATGGGGNTF
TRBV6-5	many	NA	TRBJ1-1	TGTGCCAGCAGTTCGTGGGCAGGCAACACTGAAGCTTTCTTT	CASSSWAGNTEAFF